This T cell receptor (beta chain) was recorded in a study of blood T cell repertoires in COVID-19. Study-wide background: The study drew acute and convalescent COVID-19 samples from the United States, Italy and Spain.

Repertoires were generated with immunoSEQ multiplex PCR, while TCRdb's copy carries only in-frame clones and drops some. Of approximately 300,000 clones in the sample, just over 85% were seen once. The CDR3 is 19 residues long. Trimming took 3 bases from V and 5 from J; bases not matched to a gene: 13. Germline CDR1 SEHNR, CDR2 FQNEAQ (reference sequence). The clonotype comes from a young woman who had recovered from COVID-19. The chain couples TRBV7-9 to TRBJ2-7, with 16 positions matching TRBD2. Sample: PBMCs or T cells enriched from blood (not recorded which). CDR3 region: CASSFIPGTSGRASHEQYF. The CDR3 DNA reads TGTGCCAGCAGCTTCATCCCCGGGACTAGCGGGAGGGCATCCCACGAGCAGTACTTC. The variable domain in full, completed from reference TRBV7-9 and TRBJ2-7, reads DTGVSQNPRHKITKRGQNVTFRCDPISEHNRLYWYRQTLGQGPEFLTYFQNEAQLEKSRLLSDRFSAERPKGSFSTLEIQRTEQGDSAMYLCASSFIPGTSGRASHEQYFGPGTRLTVT.